This T cell receptor (beta chain) was identified in a study of early T cells in non-severe SARS-CoV-2 infection. Study overall: Investigators sequenced bulk RNA drawn from unsorted whole blood, and chains remained unpaired. Findings of the study overall: Anti-spike CD8 specificities were favored by VDJdb matching, whose results missed private and CD4 specificities.

Researchers attached unique molecular identifiers to individual cDNA molecules. TCRdb used MiXCR to reprocess the 5' RACE reads, holding one entry per CDR3 protein. Among around 92,000 distinct CDR3 sequences listed, about 11% were seen once. This clonotype has ten or more counts. The antigen is not known. This sequence originates from an adult who was a healthcare worker with PCR-confirmed SARS-CoV-2 infection or an uninfected control (not recorded which). The sequenced sample consisted of whole blood.

In nucleotides, the CDR3 is TGTGCCAGCAGCCCCATCCCGACAGGGGGCAGGAATGAGCAGTTCTTC. Encoded protein: CASSPIPTGGRNEQFF. The V and J genes are TRBV11-1 and TRBJ2-1, with 10 bases lining up with TRBD1. The CDR3 runs to 16 residues. The junction had 11 bases not matched to a gene; V was cut back by 5 bases and J by 7 bases. Germline V gene sequence: CDR1 SGHAT, CDR2 FQDESV (reference sequence). The full variable domain, its missing parts supplied by reference TRBV11-1 and TRBJ2-1, is EAEVAQSPRYKITEKSQAVAFWCDPISGHATLYWYRQILGQGPELLVQFQDESVVDDSQLPKDRFSAERLKGVDSTLKIQPAELGDSAMYLCASSPIPTGGRNEQFFGPGTRLTVL.